These T cell receptor beta chains were read from a single sample in a study of neurological immune-mediated disorders. Each CDR3 protein gets one entry after TCRdb re-called the 5' RACE reads with MiXCR. The sample records fewer than 75,000 distinct CDR3 sequences, under 5% being singletons. Sample: PBMCs. Every receptor here comes from a man aged 30 to 45 with multiple sclerosis. Both conserved end residues are part of each CDR3. D genes are given only for firm matches. Clone size is given for some rows only: seen once, a few or many times, or a class if the clone is expanded.

abundance	v_gene	d_gene	j_gene	CDR3nt	CDR3aa
-	TRBV5-1	-	TRBJ1-2	TGCGCCAGCAGTTGGACAGAAAGTTATGGCTACACCTTC	CASSWTESYGYTF
many	TRBV11-2	-	TRBJ1-2	TGTGCCAGCAGCCAGTCAGGGGTGGATGGCTACACCTTC	CASSQSGVDGYTF
-	TRBV7-2	-	TRBJ1-2	TGTGCCAGCAGCTTAAGGCCCGAGGAAGGCTACACCTTC	CASSLRPEEGYTF
-	TRBV6-1	-	TRBJ2-3	TGTGCCAGCAGTGAAGGGAGATCGGGGTATTTT	CASSEGRSGYF
-	TRBV7-2	-	TRBJ1-1	TGTGCCAGCAGCTCGAGACAGACGAACACTGAAGCTTTCTTT	CASSSRQTNTEAFF
many	TRBV7-9	TRBD2	TRBJ2-5	TGTGCCAGCAGCTCCTCTAGCGGGGGGACCCAAGAGACCCAGTACTTC	CASSSSSGGTQETQYF
many	TRBV5-1	-	TRBJ2-7	TGCGCCAGCAGCCTACGGACAGCCTCCTACGAGCAGTACTTC	CASSLRTASYEQYF
-	TRBV21-1	-	TRBJ2-7	TGTGCCAGCAGTTTTGCCCAGTATGGACAGCCTGCTGAGCAGTACTTC	CASSFAQYGQPAEQYF
few	TRBV10-2	TRBD2	TRBJ2-3	TGCGCCAGCAGTGGGGGTAGCGGGGGGCCTAGCACAGATACGCAGTATTTT	CASSGGSGGPSTDTQYF
many	TRBV3-1	-	TRBJ2-3	TGTGCCAGCAGCCTACTCGCTAGGGCTAGCACAGATACGCAGTATTTT	CASSLLARASTDTQYF
few	TRBV15	-	TRBJ2-3	TGTGCCACCAGCCGCGGTCTAGCAGGGTACACAGATACGCAGTATTTT	CATSRGLAGYTDTQYF
many	TRBV14	-	TRBJ2-7	TGTGCCAGCAGCCAAGATCTCTGGGAGCAATCTTACGAGCAGTACTTC	CASSQDLWEQSYEQYF
many	TRBV3-1	-	TRBJ1-1	TGTGCCAGCAGCCAAGATTCGGGCCTCCCTCCGGGCACTGAAGCTTTCTTT	CASSQDSGLPPGTEAFF
many	TRBV7-3	-	TRBJ1-1	TGTGCCAGCAGCTTTCGAGGGTACACTGAAGCTTTCTTT	CASSFRGYTEAFF
-	TRBV10-1	-	TRBJ1-5	TGCGCCAGCAGTGAGTCGACTGGGGGCGGCCAGCCCCAGCATTTT	CASSESTGGGQPQHF
many	TRBV5-1	-	TRBJ1-1	TGCGCCAGCAGCTTGGTTACGGGAAGGACTGAAGCTTTCTTT	CASSLVTGRTEAFF
many	TRBV5-1	-	TRBJ1-2	TGCGCCAGCAGCTTGGCCGGGGGAGACTATGGCTACACCTTC	CASSLAGGDYGYTF
many	TRBV20-1	TRBD1	TRBJ1-1	TGCAGTGCCGACCTTAGGGACAGGGGAGGCACTGAAGCTTTCTTT	CSADLRDRGGTEAFF
-	TRBV6-4	-	TRBJ1-2	TGTGCCAGCAGTGAGCAGGGCCATGGCTACACCTTC	CASSEQGHGYTF
many	TRBV7-9	-	TRBJ2-1	TGTGCCAGCAGCTTAATCCGGGGAGACAATGAGCAGTTCTTC	CASSLIRGDNEQFF
many	TRBV5-1	-	TRBJ1-1	TGCGCCAGCAGCTTGGCCCTGCAGGGAGACAAGGGGAACACTGAAGCTTTCTTT	CASSLALQGDKGNTEAFF
many	TRBV20-1	TRBD1	TRBJ1-4	TGCAGTGCTAGCAGGGGGGATAGGTTAGAAAAACTGTTTTTT	CSASRGDRLEKLFF
-	TRBV6-6	-	TRBJ1-5	TGTGCCAGCAGTTATACGGGGGGCCCAAATCAGCCCCAGCATTTT	CASSYTGGPNQPQHF
-	TRBV5-5	-	TRBJ1-1	TGTGCCAGCAGCCTTCAGGGCGGCGAAGCTTTCTTT	CASSLQGGEAFF
many	TRBV5-1	-	TRBJ1-1	TGCGCCAGCAGCTTGGTTGGGTCGGAAGCTTTCTTT	CASSLVGSEAFF
many	TRBV15	-	TRBJ2-3	TGTGCCACCAGCAGTGACCGGGAGTCCGATACGCAGTATTTT	CATSSDRESDTQYF
many	TRBV5-1	-	TRBJ2-3	TGCGCCAGCACCCAAGCCCCTGGTACGCAGTATTTT	CASTQAPGTQYF
few	TRBV7-7	-	TRBJ1-3	TGTGCCAGCAGCCCCCTAGCTGGAAACACCATATATTTT	CASSPLAGNTIYF
many	TRBV20-1	-	TRBJ1-2	TGCAGTGCTAGTTCGGTCAGCCAAACGGGCTATGGCTACACCTTC	CSASSVSQTGYGYTF
many	TRBV3-1	-	TRBJ2-2	TGTGCCAGCAGCCAGGGAGGCGGGGAGCTGTTTTTT	CASSQGGGELFF
many	TRBV20-1	-	TRBJ1-1	TGCAGTGCTAGAGACAATTCGGGTTCTGAAGCTTTCTTT	CSARDNSGSEAFF
many	TRBV5-5	-	TRBJ2-1	TGTGCCAGCAGCTTGGAAGGAGCCTCCTACAATGAGCAGTTCTTC	CASSLEGASYNEQFF
-	TRBV19	TRBD1	TRBJ1-2	TGTGCCAGTAGTATAGAGGTTGGAGGGGGCGATAACTATGGCTACACCTTC	CASSIEVGGGDNYGYTF
many	TRBV6-5	-	TRBJ2-2	TGTGCCAGCAGTTACTCGAAGGGGGAAGGCGGGGAGCTGTTTTTT	CASSYSKGEGGELFF
-	TRBV12-3/TRBV12-4	-	TRBJ1-2	TGTGCCAGCAGCCTAAACTATGGCTACACCTTC	CASSLNYGYTF
-	TRBV3-1	TRBD2	TRBJ2-5	TGTGCCAGCAGCCAATGGGCCCAGCGGGAGGAGACCCAGTACTTC	CASSQWAQREETQYF
few	TRBV20-1	TRBD1	TRBJ1-2	TGCAGTGCTTCCGACAGGGAGGACTATGGCTACACCTTC	CSASDREDYGYTF
many	TRBV5-1	-	TRBJ2-3	TGCGCCAGCAGCTTTAACACAGATACGCAGTATTTT	CASSFNTDTQYF
-	TRBV5-1	-	TRBJ2-1	TGCGCCAGCGGCCGGGACCGCTCCTACAATGAGCAGTTCTTC	CASGRDRSYNEQFF
many	TRBV20-1	TRBD1	TRBJ1-5	TGCAGTGCGCTTGACAGGGCGCCCCATCAGCCCCAGCATTTT	CSALDRAPHQPQHF
many	TRBV25-1	-	TRBJ1-3	TGTGCCAGCAGTGAATTGGGGGGTCCGGGAAACACCATATATTTT	CASSELGGPGNTIYF
many	TRBV6-2/TRBV6-3	TRBD1	TRBJ1-1	TGTGCCAGCAGTGGACAGGGGGCTACTGAAGCTTTCTTT	CASSGQGATEAFF
many	TRBV29-1	TRBD2	TRBJ2-5	TGCAGCCTTGGGACTAGCGGGGTCCAAGAGACCCAGTACTTC	CSLGTSGVQETQYF
many	TRBV7-9	-	TRBJ1-2	TGTGCCAGCAACAGGGAAAGCTATGGCTACACCTTC	CASNRESYGYTF
many	TRBV6-5	TRBD1	TRBJ1-1	TGTGCCAGCAGTTCCTCGACAGGGTACACTGAAGCTTTCTTT	CASSSSTGYTEAFF
many	TRBV3-1	-	TRBJ1-2	TGTGCCAGCAGCCCACTCAGGGAGGCGTACGGCTACACCTTC	CASSPLREAYGYTF
few	TRBV20-1	-	TRBJ2-7	TGCAGTGCTAGAGCGGTCTACGAGCAGTACTTC	CSARAVYEQYF